Sequencing of this T cell receptor (beta chain) was carried out in a study of identifying expanded T cells in peripheral blood. Study-level results: Clone count variance between roughly 2-week samples rose with total template count. Technical replicates showed roughly 1.2 changed clones; approximately 2 weeks 15 to 20; four weeks 19.

On this clone itself: What it binds is unknown.

CDR3 length equals 14 residues. V lost 5 bases and J lost 7; bases outside the gene matches: 6. Germline V gives CDR1 SEHNR, CDR2 FQNEAQ (reference sequence). The repertoire was sequenced with immunoSEQ multiplex PCR; TCRdb's copy has only in-frame clones and lacks some. The data contain around 82,000 clones, about four fifths of them singletons. No infections or other immune events were documented during collection. Sequenced material: blood. This receptor was taken from a person aged 18 to 75 in good health. The chain recombines TRBV7-9 with TRBJ2-7, with 12 nucleotides matching TRBD1. CDR3 bases: TGTGCCAGCAGCCCCGGGACAGGGGGCTGGGAGCAGTACTTC. It codes for CASSPGTGGWEQYF.